This TCR beta chain was identified during a study of cytomegalovirus exposure and HLA in healthy donors. With 3 bases clipped from V and 4 bases from J, the junction kept 2 bases outside the gene matches. This CDR3 is built from 13 residues. Germline V gene lookup returns CDR1 SGHTA and CDR2 FQGTGA. Overall study results and limits: The later analysis indicated that the majority of CMV-associated TCR beta chains appeared HLA-restricted. High sensitivity and specificity were reportedly achieved when the classifier diagnosed cytomegalovirus status. A later analysis reportedly found fewer N-insertions in an Asian-associated ancestry cluster than the roughly 680-donor mean.

A multiplex PCR was run with 60 Vbeta primers and 13 Jbeta primers. Assay: immunoSEQ multiplex PCR; the TCRdb copy retains only in-frame clones and omits some. The sample totals 100,000 to 150,000 clones. Note on this clone: Its antigen is not known.

This chain connects TRBV7-3 to TRBJ1-1; 7 bases map to TRBD1. The clonotype comes from a woman in her thirties or forties in good health and CMV-seronegative. Sequencing input: PBMCs. The CDR3, as DNA: TGTGCCAGCAGCTTTCAGGGGGTCACTGAAGCTTTCTTT. As protein: CASSFQGVTEAFF.